The entry below gives a single T cell receptor beta chain sequence along with its context. V dropped 5 bases and J dropped 0 bases, with 16 bases sitting between them. CDR1 is KGHSH, CDR2 LQKENI, per germline. The CDR3 consists of 17 residues. This specimen belongs to a study of control samples from healthy donors and cancer patients. Measured with immunoSEQ multiplex PCR; TCRdb has only the in-frame clones, and not every one. The table shows roughly 45,000 clones, with around 90% occurring only once. The rearrangement links TRBV18 to TRBJ2-2; maybe TRBD1 (6 bases). Sequenced input: PBMCs. The TCR comes from a man aged 25-40 years with colorectal cancer. Here the CDR3 reads CASSERQGPTNTGELFF. CDR3 DNA: TGTGCCAGCTCAGAACGTCAGGGGCCAACGAACACCGGGGAGCTGTTTTTT. Together with reference TRBV18 and TRBJ2-2, the CDR3 gives the full variable domain: NAGVMQNPRHLVRRRGQEARLRCSPMKGHSHVYWYRQLPEEGLKFMVYLQKENIIDESGMPKERFSAEFPKEGPSILRIQQVVRGDSAAYFCASSERQGPTNTGELFFGEGSRLTVL.